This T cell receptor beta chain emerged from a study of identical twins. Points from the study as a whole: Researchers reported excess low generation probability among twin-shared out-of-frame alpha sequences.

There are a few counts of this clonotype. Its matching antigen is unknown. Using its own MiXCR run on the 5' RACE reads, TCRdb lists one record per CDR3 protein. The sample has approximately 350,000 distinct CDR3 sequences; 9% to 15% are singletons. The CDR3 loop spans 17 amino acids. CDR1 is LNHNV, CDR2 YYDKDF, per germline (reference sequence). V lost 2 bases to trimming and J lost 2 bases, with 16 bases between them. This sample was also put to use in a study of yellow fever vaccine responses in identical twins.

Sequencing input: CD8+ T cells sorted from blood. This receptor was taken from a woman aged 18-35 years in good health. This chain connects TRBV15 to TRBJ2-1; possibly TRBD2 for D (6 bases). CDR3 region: CATSRPNLATTYNEQFF. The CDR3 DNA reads TGTGCCACCAGCAGACCCAACCTAGCGACAACCTACAATGAGCAGTTCTTC.